Included here is one T cell receptor beta chain sequence, with context. The data were obtained in a study of CD8 T cells in Susac syndrome. Random-hexamer reverse transcription was applied to roughly 0.5 to 1 ug RNA. TCRdb re-called the immunoSEQ multiplex PCR reads with MiXCR, one entry per CDR3 protein. The sample has 100,000 to 150,000 distinct CDR3 sequences; approximately 93% are singletons. The germline gives CDR1 MGHRA, CDR2 YSYEKL. With 0 bases removed from V and 7 bases from J, the gap between germline ends came to 18 bases. The CDR3 spans 16 residues. The V call is TRBV4-1, the J call TRBJ1-2; tentatively, D is TRBD1 (6 bases). Specimen: CD8+ T cells from PBMCs. This sequence was found in a human donor with multiple sclerosis. This CDR3 reads CASSQDPGRGGSGYTF. CDR3 DNA sequence: TGCGCCAGCAGCCAAGATCCAGGCAGGGGAGGGTCTGGCTACACCTTC.